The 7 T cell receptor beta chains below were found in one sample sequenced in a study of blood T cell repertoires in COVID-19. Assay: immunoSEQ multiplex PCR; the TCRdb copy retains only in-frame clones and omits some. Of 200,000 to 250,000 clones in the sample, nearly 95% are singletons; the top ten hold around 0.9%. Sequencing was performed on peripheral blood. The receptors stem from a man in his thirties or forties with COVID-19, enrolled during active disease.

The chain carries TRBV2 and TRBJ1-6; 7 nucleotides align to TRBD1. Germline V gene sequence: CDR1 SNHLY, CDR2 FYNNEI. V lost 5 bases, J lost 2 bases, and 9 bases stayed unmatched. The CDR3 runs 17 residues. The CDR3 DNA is TGTGCCAGCAGTCCACAGGGGAGAGGGGCCTATAATTCACCCCTCCACTTT. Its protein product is CASSPQGRGAYNSPLHF. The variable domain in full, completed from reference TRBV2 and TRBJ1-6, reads EPEVTQTPSHQVTQMGQEVILRCVPISNHLYFYWYRQILGQKVEFLVSFYNNEISEKSEIFDDQFSVERPDGSNFTLKIRSTKLEDSAMYFCASSPQGRGAYNSPLHFGNGTRLTVT.

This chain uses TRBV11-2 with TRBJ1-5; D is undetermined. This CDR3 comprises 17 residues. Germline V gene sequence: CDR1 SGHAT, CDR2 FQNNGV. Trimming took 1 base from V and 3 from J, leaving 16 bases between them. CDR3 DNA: TGTGCCAGCAGCTTAGGAGAGGGAACGGGGTACAATCAGCCCCAGCATTTT. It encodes CASSLGEGTGYNQPQHF.

The chain's CDR3 is CASSLGDRLTDTQYF. The CDR3 DNA is TGTGCCAGCAGCTTGGGGGACAGACTCACAGATACGCAGTATTTT. This rearrangement joins TRBV5-4 to TRBJ2-3, with TRBD1 identical over 7 bases. After removal of 0 bases from V and 2 bases from J, the junction contained 3 bases not matched to a gene. CDR3 length: 15 residues. Germline V CDR1 and CDR2: SGHNT, YYREEE (reference sequence).

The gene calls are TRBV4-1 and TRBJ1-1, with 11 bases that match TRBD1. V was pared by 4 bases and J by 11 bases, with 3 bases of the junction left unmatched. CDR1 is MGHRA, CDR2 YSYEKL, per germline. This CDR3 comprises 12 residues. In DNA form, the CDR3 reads TGCGCCAGCAGCCGGACAGGGGGCCATGCTTTCTTT. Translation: CASSRTGGHAFF.

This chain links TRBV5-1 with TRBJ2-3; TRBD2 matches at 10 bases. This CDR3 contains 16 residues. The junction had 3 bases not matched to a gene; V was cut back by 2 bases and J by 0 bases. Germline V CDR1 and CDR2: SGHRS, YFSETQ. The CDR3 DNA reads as TGCGCCAGCAGCTTCACTAGCGGGGCTAGCACAGATACGCAGTATTTT. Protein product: CASSFTSGASTDTQYF. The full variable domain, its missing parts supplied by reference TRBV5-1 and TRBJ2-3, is KAGVTQTPRYLIKTRGQQVTLSCSPISGHRSVSWYQQTPGQGLQFLFEYFSETQRNKGNFPGRFSGRQFSNSRSEMNVSTLELGDSALYLCASSFTSGASTDTQYFGPGTRLTVL.

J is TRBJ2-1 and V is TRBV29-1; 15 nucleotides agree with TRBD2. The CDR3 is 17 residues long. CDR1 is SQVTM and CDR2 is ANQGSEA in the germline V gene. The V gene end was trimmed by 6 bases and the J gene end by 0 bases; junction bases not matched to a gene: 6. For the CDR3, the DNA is TGCAGCGTCACGGGGACTAGCGGGGGGATCTCCTACAATGAGCAGTTCTTC. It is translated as CSVTGTSGGISYNEQFF.

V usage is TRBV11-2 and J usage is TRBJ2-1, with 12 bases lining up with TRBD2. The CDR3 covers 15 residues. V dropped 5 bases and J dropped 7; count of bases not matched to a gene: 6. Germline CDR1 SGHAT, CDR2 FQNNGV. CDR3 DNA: TGTGCCAGCAGCCAAACTAGCGGGGGGCCGAATGAGCAGTTCTTC. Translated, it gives CASSQTSGGPNEQFF.